The 27 T cell receptor beta chains reported below all come from one sample, sequenced in a study of blood T cell repertoires in COVID-19. Sequencing was performed with immunoSEQ multiplex PCR; in TCRdb, only in-frame clones are kept and a portion is missing. The table includes about 24,000 clones, 80% to 85% detected once. The material sequenced was peripheral blood. All receptors derive from a man in his 70s with acute or convalescent COVID-19.

The chain carries TRBV24-1 and TRBJ2-3; no firm D call. This CDR3 comprises 14 residues. From germline, CDR1 is KGHDR and CDR2 SFDVKD. Deletions cut 2 bases from V and 2 bases from J, with 7 bases between. CDR3 sequence reads: CATSDSAVTDTQYF. The DNA for the CDR3 is TGTGCCACCAGTGATTCCGCAGTCACAGATACGCAGTATTTT.

A remark on this clone: Germline and junction disagree at one end, which may indicate a read error. The genes are TRBV5-1 and TRBJ2-2; 9 bases agree with TRBD2. CDR1 and CDR2 from the germline V gene are SGHRS and YFSETQ. There are 17 residues in the CDR3. DNA of the CDR3: TGCGCCCGCAGCTTGGACCGGGCGGGGGGGCCAAGCGGGGAGCTGTTTTTT. This sequence encodes CARSLDRAGGPSGELFF.

CDR3 residues: CASSPPGDQPQHF. The CDR3 nucleotides read TGTGCCAGCAGTCCTCCAGGGGACCAGCCCCAGCATTTT. This chain links TRBV21-1 with TRBJ1-5; the table's D gene call, TRBD1, was not cross checked with the DNA. TRBV21-1 is marked as a pseudogene. The CDR3 loop spans 13 amino acids.

J is TRBJ1-3 and V is TRBV5-1; D call uncertain. CDR1 SGHRS and CDR2 YFSETQ come from the germline V gene. This CDR3 is built from 15 residues. V lost 6 bases and J lost 4, with 17 bases in between. CDR3 DNA: TGCGCCAGCACCAAAGCGGATGCCTTCGGAAACACCATATATTTT. It specifies CASTKADAFGNTIYF.

The chain couples TRBV19 to TRBJ1-5; unclear D gene. The CDR3 contains 15 residues. Trimming left V 5 bases short and J 3 bases short, with 14 bases between. In germline, CDR1 is LNHDA, CDR2 SQIVND (reference sequence). CDR3 amino acids: CASSWPGVHNQPQHF. As DNA, the CDR3 is TGTGCCAGTAGTTGGCCGGGAGTCCACAATCAGCCCCAGCATTTT.

The V and J genes are TRBV6-1 and TRBJ2-4, with D possibly being TRBD1 (6 bases). Germline lookup yields CDR1 MNHNS and CDR2 SASEGT. V dropped 4 bases and J dropped 1 base, with 20 bases sitting between them. The CDR3 is made up of 18 amino acids. The CDR3 coding sequence is TGTGCCAGCAGTGCTACTGGCCCTACAGGGTCGGCCAAAAACATTCAGTACTTC. Translation gives CASSATGPTGSAKNIQYF.

This chain uses TRBV6-6 with TRBJ2-7; D may be TRBD2 (6 bases). The V end lost 5 bases, the J end lost 6 bases, and 14 bases lay between the germline ends. The CDR3 totals 13 residues. From germline, CDR1 is MNHNY and CDR2 SVGAGI (reference sequence). The CDR3: CASSSGGVREQYF. The CDR3 DNA follows: TGTGCCAGCAGTAGTGGAGGGGTCCGCGAGCAGTACTTC.

The chain recombines TRBV4-2 with TRBJ2-2; 9 nucleotides match TRBD2. CDR1 LGHNA and CDR2 YNFKEQ come from the germline V gene. The length of the CDR3 is 17 residues. Trimming removed 1 base from V and 6 bases from J; junction bases left unmatched: 9. CDR3 residues: CASSQGLAGEAAGELFF. In DNA, the CDR3 is TGTGCCAGCAGCCAAGGTTTAGCGGGGGAGGCGGCCGGGGAGCTGTTTTTT.

The CDR3 region is CATSAGGGQETQYF. As DNA, the CDR3 is TGTGCCACCAGTGCAGGCGGGGGCCAAGAGACCCAGTACTTC. The chain employs TRBV24-1 and TRBJ2-5; TRBD2 matches 7 bases. Germline CDR1 is KGHDR and CDR2 is SFDVKD. Unmatched junction bases numbered 3, after V lost 5 bases and J lost 1 base. The CDR3 is 14 residues long.

This chain links TRBV10-2 with TRBJ1-1; 7 positions agree with TRBD1. The germline V gene has CDR1 WSHSY and CDR2 SAAADI. The CDR3 has 12 amino acids. The V gene end was trimmed by 4 bases and the J gene end by 8 bases; junction bases not matched to a gene: 4. DNA for the CDR3: TGCGCCAGCAGTGGGACAGGACGGGAAGCTTTCTTT. Translating gives CASSGTGREAFF.

This chain connects TRBV10-3 to TRBJ1-1; 9 bases are a match to TRBD1. The CDR3 is made up of 13 amino acids. The V and J ends lost 8 bases and 5 bases, in that order; junction bases with no gene match: 6. Germline CDR1 ENHRY, CDR2 SYGVKD. This CDR3 reads CAIQQGAGTEAFF. In nucleotides, the CDR3 is TGTGCCATCCAACAGGGGGCGGGTACTGAAGCTTTCTTT.

J is TRBJ2-5 and V is TRBV7-9; 9 nucleotides agree with TRBD2. From germline, CDR1 is SEHNR and CDR2 FQNEAQ (reference sequence). The ends lost 5 bases at V and 5 bases at J; junction bases unmatched: 15. CDR3 size: 17 residues. The CDR3 DNA is TGTGCCAGCAGCCGCTCGAGGAGCGCGGGAGGGCCGGAGACCCAGTACTTC. As protein: CASSRSRSAGGPETQYF.

V is TRBV28 and J is TRBJ1-1; D is ambiguous. V was pared by 7 bases and J by 3 bases, with 6 bases between. This CDR3 is built from 11 residues. Germline CDR1 reads MDHEN; CDR2 reads SYDVKM. CDR3 loop: CASKYYTEAFF. The CDR3 bases are TGTGCCAGCAAATACTACACTGAAGCTTTCTTT. Based on the CDR3 plus reference TRBV28 and TRBJ1-1, the full variable domain is DVKVTQSSRYLVKRTGEKVFLECVQDMDHENMFWYRQDPGLGLRLIYFSYDVKMKEKGDIPEGYSVSREKKERFSLILESASTNQTSMYLCASKYYTEAFFGQGTRLTVV.

This rearrangement joins TRBV19 to TRBJ1-2; TRBD1 matches 7 bases. Germline CDR1 and CDR2: LNHDA and SQIVND (reference sequence). Germline trimming cut 3 bases from V and 4 bases from J; bases unmatched to any gene: 5. The CDR3 is 14 amino acids. This CDR3 is CASSITGALYGYTF. The CDR3 nucleotides read TGTGCCAGTAGTATCACAGGGGCGCTCTATGGCTACACCTTC.

This sequence joins TRBV5-4 and TRBJ2-1, with 8 bases identical to TRBD2. This CDR3 is built from 18 residues. Trimming took 2 bases from V and 7 from J; bases not matched to a gene: 17. CDR1 and CDR2 from the germline V gene are SGHNT and YYREEE (reference sequence). In DNA form, the CDR3 reads TGTGCCAGCAGCTTTACCTTCCCGGGACTAGGGCGGGTGAATGAGCAGTTCTTC. Amino acids: CASSFTFPGLGRVNEQFF.

The chain joins TRBV29-1 to TRBJ2-6; 12 bases line up with TRBD1. Germline CDR1 reads SQVTM; CDR2 reads ANQGSEA. The CDR3 is 17 residues long. After removal of 5 bases from V and 4 bases from J, the junction contained 9 bases not matched to a gene. The CDR3 nucleotides are TGCAGCGTTCATACCGGGACAGGGGGCTCGGGGGCCAACGTCCTGACTTTC. It specifies CSVHTGTGGSGANVLTF.

The chain links TRBV4-3 to TRBJ1-3, with unresolved D. Germline V lookup: CDR1 LGHNA, CDR2 YSLEER. The V and J ends lost 1 base and 0 bases respectively, with 10 bases between them. The CDR3 contains 16 residues. This CDR3 is CASSQVEQHSGNTIYF. The CDR3 nucleotides are TGCGCCAGCAGCCAAGTGGAACAGCACTCTGGAAACACCATATATTTT.

This clone is termed medium-sized. The chain couples TRBV27 to TRBJ1-6; D remains ambiguous. With 1 base removed from V and 6 bases from J, the gap between germline ends came to 7 bases. Germline V CDR1 and CDR2: MNHEY, SMNVEV (reference sequence). The CDR3 is 14 residues long. Written as DNA, the CDR3 is TGTGCCAGCAGTTTATTACAAACTAATTCACCCCTCCACTTT. This translates into CASSLLQTNSPLHF.

This chain joins TRBV6-2 or TRBV6-3 and TRBJ2-3; 7 nucleotides line up with TRBD2. This CDR3 has 19 amino acids. Germline assignment: CDR1 MNHEY and CDR2 SVGEGT. Germline trimming cut 0 bases from V and 3 bases from J; bases unmatched to any gene: 15. The DNA for the CDR3 is TGTGCCAGCAGTTACTCGATAATGCTGAGCGTGGGGGGGACAGATACGCAGTATTTT. This translates into CASSYSIMLSVGGTDTQYF.

This clone was seen a single time. J is TRBJ2-3 and V is TRBV4-3; D is perhaps TRBD2 (6 bases). Germline lookup yields CDR1 LGHNA and CDR2 YSLEER. The V end was cut by 1 base, the J end by 4 bases, with 18 bases between. The CDR3 contains 17 residues. CDR3: CASSQGSTGVGADTQYF. In DNA form, the CDR3 reads TGCGCCAGCAGCCAAGGGTCGACGGGAGTGGGGGCAGATACGCAGTATTTT.

The J gene is TRBJ2-6, the V gene TRBV29-1; D is ambiguous. The CDR3 is 14 residues long. Trimming cost V 5 bases and J 2 bases, with 10 bases left between them. Germline CDR1 reads SQVTM; CDR2 reads ANQGSEA. The DNA of the CDR3 is TGCAGCGTTTTCTGGCAGGCTGGGGCCAACGTCCTGACTTTC. As protein: CSVFWQAGANVLTF.

The chain joins TRBV6-1 to TRBJ1-3; no firm D call. The V gene's germline CDR1 is MNHNS and CDR2 SASEGT. The CDR3 runs to 13 residues. Trimming stripped 0 bases from V and 5 bases from J, with 5 bases between. The CDR3 region is CASSEALRNTIYF. The CDR3 coding sequence is TGTGCCAGCAGTGAAGCCCTTAGAAACACCATATATTTT.

This chain connects TRBV5-1 to TRBJ2-3; TRBD2 matches at 12 bases. The germline V gene has CDR1 SGHRS and CDR2 YFSETQ. This CDR3 comprises 16 residues. V lost 7 bases and J lost 0; bases outside the gene matches: 6. CDR3 DNA sequence: TGCGCCAGCTCCCTGGGACTAGCGGGCAGCACAGATACGCAGTATTTT. Residues: CASSLGLAGSTDTQYF.

This clone was counted a few times. J is TRBJ2-6 and V is TRBV10-2; 9 nucleotides align to TRBD1. J was trimmed by 0 bases and V by 4 bases; bases with no gene match: 7. Germline V gene lookup returns CDR1 WSHSY and CDR2 SAAADI. The CDR3 extends over 18 amino acids. The CDR3 here is CASSVLTGGDSGANVLTF. The CDR3 DNA follows: TGCGCCAGCAGTGTGCTGACAGGGGGGGACTCTGGGGCCAACGTCCTGACTTTC.

The genes are TRBV5-1 and TRBJ2-2; 8 bases line up with TRBD1. The trim removed 5 bases at V and 4 bases at J, leaving 10 bases unmatched. Germline V gene lookup returns CDR1 SGHRS and CDR2 YFSETQ. There are 16 residues in the CDR3. The CDR3: CASSLVETGVTGELFF. Here the CDR3 DNA reads TGCGCCAGCAGTCTTGTCGAGACAGGGGTCACCGGGGAGCTGTTTTTT. The full variable domain, in which reference TRBV5-1 and TRBJ2-2 provide the parts outside the CDR3, is KAGVTQTPRYLIKTRGQQVTLSCSPISGHRSVSWYQQTPGQGLQFLFEYFSETQRNKGNFPGRFSGRQFSNSRSEMNVSTLELGDSALYLCASSLVETGVTGELFFGEGSRLTVL.

This chain joins TRBV6-5 and TRBJ1-1, with 7 bases matching TRBD1. Germline V gene sequence: CDR1 MNHEY, CDR2 SVGAGI. The CDR3 runs 14 residues. The V gene end was trimmed by 6 bases and the J gene end by 4 bases; junction bases not matched to a gene: 8. The CDR3 spells CASRAGTEFTEAFF. The CDR3 nucleotides are TGTGCCAGCAGGGCCGGGACAGAGTTCACTGAAGCTTTCTTT.

The V gene is TRBV5-8, the J gene TRBJ2-7; the D gene is possibly TRBD1 (5 bases). V was trimmed by 4 bases and J by 7 bases, leaving 15 bases between them. The CDR3 spans 13 residues. Per the germline V gene, CDR1 is SGHTS and CDR2 is YDEGEE. CDR3 residues: CASSLRTRLEQYF. In DNA form, the CDR3 reads TGTGCCAGCAGCCTACGGACACGGTTAGAGCAGTACTTC.